A selection of T cell receptor beta chains follows, all from one sample in a study of cytomegalovirus exposure and HLA in healthy donors. Sequencing used immunoSEQ multiplex PCR; TCRdb keeps in-frame clones, though not all of them. The sample consists of approximately 110,000 clones, roughly three quarters of them appearing once. Sequencing input: PBMCs. These receptors all stem from a man aged 25 to 40 in good health and CMV-seronegative. Each CDR3 is given with its conserved first and last residue. Fields, in order: clone size, V gene, D gene, J gene, CDR3 protein, CDR3 DNA. A D gene is named only where the DNA matches it firmly. Some rows have no size entry. The others give once, few or many, or a class for an expanded clone.

clone_size: few; v_call: TRBV5-5; d_call: NA; j_call: TRBJ2-7; cdr3_aa: CASSSGRGSYEQYF; cdr3_nt: TGTGCCAGCAGCTCCGGAAGGGGATCCTACGAGCAGTACTTC
clone_size: NA; v_call: TRBV7-3; d_call: TRBD2; j_call: TRBJ2-1; cdr3_aa: CASSRGLAGGSPPYNEQFF; cdr3_nt: TGTGCCAGCAGCAGGGGACTAGCGGGAGGGAGTCCTCCCTACAATGAGCAGTTCTTC
clone_size: NA; v_call: TRBV18; d_call: TRBD2; j_call: TRBJ2-7; cdr3_aa: CASSTAGAYEQYF; cdr3_nt: TGTGCCAGCTCAACAGCGGGAGCCTACGAGCAGTACTTC
clone_size: NA; v_call: TRBV7-9; d_call: NA; j_call: TRBJ2-5; cdr3_aa: CASSLAERRETQYF; cdr3_nt: TGTGCCAGCAGCTTGGCGGAACGGAGGGAGACCCAGTACTTC
clone_size: NA; v_call: TRBV4-1; d_call: TRBD1; j_call: TRBJ1-2; cdr3_aa: CASSQDTGQGVGYTF; cdr3_nt: TGCGCCAGCAGCCAAGATACGGGACAGGGGGTCGGCTACACCTTC
clone_size: NA; v_call: TRBV28; d_call: NA; j_call: TRBJ1-1; cdr3_aa: CASSIYRNTEAFF; cdr3_nt: TGTGCCAGCAGTATTTACAGGAACACTGAAGCTTTCTTT
clone_size: once; v_call: TRBV9; d_call: TRBD2; j_call: TRBJ2-3; cdr3_aa: CASSVGLADRTDTQYF; cdr3_nt: TGTGCCAGCAGCGTAGGTCTAGCGGATCGCACAGATACGCAGTATTTT
clone_size: NA; v_call: TRBV10-3; d_call: TRBD1; j_call: TRBJ1-4; cdr3_aa: CAIGGQGSNEKLFF; cdr3_nt: TGTGCCATCGGGGGACAGGGGTCTAATGAAAAACTGTTTTTT
clone_size: NA; v_call: TRBV5-4; d_call: NA; j_call: TRBJ1-2; cdr3_aa: CASSFGADGQTYGYTF; cdr3_nt: TGTGCCAGCAGCTTTGGGGCCGATGGACAGACCTATGGCTACACCTTC
clone_size: few; v_call: TRBV7-2; d_call: TRBD1; j_call: TRBJ1-6; cdr3_aa: CASSPGQLKQSLHF; cdr3_nt: TGTGCCAGCAGCCCGGGACAGCTTAAGCAATCCCTCCACTTT
clone_size: NA; v_call: TRBV30; d_call: NA; j_call: TRBJ1-5; cdr3_aa: CAWSVSAGQPQHF; cdr3_nt: TGTGCCTGGAGTGTAAGCGCGGGACAGCCCCAGCATTTT
clone_size: NA; v_call: TRBV15; d_call: NA; j_call: TRBJ2-1; cdr3_aa: CATSRETSAFGQFF; cdr3_nt: TGTGCCACCAGCAGAGAGACTTCAGCCTTCGGGCAGTTCTTC
clone_size: NA; v_call: TRBV18; d_call: NA; j_call: TRBJ1-5; cdr3_aa: CASSPGHSNQPQHF; cdr3_nt: TGTGCCAGCTCACCAGGGCATAGCAATCAGCCCCAGCATTTT
clone_size: NA; v_call: TRBV6-5; d_call: NA; j_call: TRBJ1-3; cdr3_aa: CASSSPGGSGNTIYF; cdr3_nt: TGTGCCAGCAGTTCCCCCGGGGGCTCTGGAAACACCATATATTTT
clone_size: few; v_call: TRBV4-2; d_call: TRBD2; j_call: TRBJ2-7; cdr3_aa: CASSQDLASGSYEQYF; cdr3_nt: TGTGCCAGCAGCCAAGATCTGGCTAGCGGGTCCTACGAGCAGTACTTC
clone_size: NA; v_call: TRBV29-1; d_call: TRBD1; j_call: TRBJ1-2; cdr3_aa: CSATGGSGYTF; cdr3_nt: TGCAGCGCCACAGGGGGCAGCGGCTACACCTTC
clone_size: NA; v_call: TRBV7-3; d_call: NA; j_call: TRBJ1-1; cdr3_aa: CASSLRGGTEAFF; cdr3_nt: TGTGCCAGCAGCTTACGGGGAGGGACTGAAGCTTTCTTT
clone_size: NA; v_call: TRBV7-2; d_call: NA; j_call: TRBJ1-4; cdr3_aa: CASSLEGQGGEKLFF; cdr3_nt: TGTGCCAGCAGCTTAGAAGGGCAGGGTGGAGAAAAACTGTTTTTT
clone_size: few; v_call: TRBV19; d_call: NA; j_call: TRBJ1-1; cdr3_aa: CASSIDPALRAEAFF; cdr3_nt: TGTGCCAGTAGTATAGATCCCGCGCTCAGGGCTGAAGCTTTCTTT
clone_size: NA; v_call: TRBV27; d_call: TRBD2; j_call: TRBJ2-1; cdr3_aa: CASSPGLAGRNEQFF; cdr3_nt: TGTGCCAGCAGTCCCGGACTAGCGGGAAGGAATGAGCAGTTCTTC
clone_size: NA; v_call: TRBV5-6; d_call: TRBD1; j_call: TRBJ1-6; cdr3_aa: CASSLRRTGNYNSPLHF; cdr3_nt: TGTGCCAGCAGCTTGCGCCGGACAGGGAATTATAATTCACCCCTCCACTTT
clone_size: once; v_call: TRBV5-1; d_call: TRBD1; j_call: TRBJ2-5; cdr3_aa: CASSRTGTGEETQYF; cdr3_nt: TGCGCCAGCAGCAGAACCGGGACAGGGGAAGAGACCCAGTACTTC
clone_size: few; v_call: TRBV2; d_call: TRBD2; j_call: TRBJ2-3; cdr3_aa: CASSAGTSFVTDTQYF; cdr3_nt: TGTGCCAGCAGTGCCGGGACTAGCTTTGTTACAGATACGCAGTATTTT
clone_size: NA; v_call: TRBV2; d_call: NA; j_call: TRBJ2-7; cdr3_aa: CASSGSRSEPYEQYF; cdr3_nt: TGTGCCAGCAGTGGGAGTAGGTCAGAGCCCTACGAGCAGTACTTC
clone_size: NA; v_call: TRBV11-3; d_call: TRBD2; j_call: TRBJ2-3; cdr3_aa: CASSSGLAGGGTDTQYF; cdr3_nt: TGTGCCAGCAGCTCAGGGCTAGCGGGAGGAGGAACAGATACGCAGTATTTT
clone_size: NA; v_call: TRBV5-1; d_call: NA; j_call: TRBJ1-2; cdr3_aa: CASSTQGGLEGYTF; cdr3_nt: TGCGCCAGCAGCACCCAGGGCGGCTTGGAAGGCTACACCTTC
clone_size: few; v_call: TRBV5-6; d_call: TRBD1; j_call: TRBJ1-2; cdr3_aa: CASSPGGAGGGYGYTF; cdr3_nt: TGTGCCAGCAGCCCCGGTGGGGCAGGGGGCGGCTATGGCTACACCTTC
clone_size: NA; v_call: TRBV6-5; d_call: NA; j_call: TRBJ2-1; cdr3_aa: CASRGIDEQFF; cdr3_nt: TGTGCCAGCCGCGGGATCGATGAGCAGTTCTTC
clone_size: NA; v_call: TRBV19; d_call: TRBD2; j_call: TRBJ2-3; cdr3_aa: CASTSPGLAGRTDTQYF; cdr3_nt: TGTGCCAGTACCTCACCGGGACTAGCGGGTCGCACAGATACGCAGTATTTT
clone_size: NA; v_call: TRBV6-1; d_call: NA; j_call: TRBJ2-7; cdr3_aa: CASSAGTHYEQYF; cdr3_nt: TGTGCCAGCAGTGCCGGGACACACTACGAGCAGTACTTC
clone_size: NA; v_call: TRBV7-8; d_call: NA; j_call: TRBJ2-1; cdr3_aa: CASSLGTRSGEQFF; cdr3_nt: TGTGCCAGCAGCTTAGGCACTCGATCAGGAGAGCAGTTCTTC
clone_size: few; v_call: TRBV4-3; d_call: TRBD2; j_call: TRBJ2-2; cdr3_aa: CASSSGLAGFTGELFF; cdr3_nt: TGCGCCAGCAGCTCGGGACTAGCGGGCTTCACCGGGGAGCTGTTTTTT
clone_size: few; v_call: TRBV7-9; d_call: TRBD1; j_call: TRBJ2-7; cdr3_aa: CASTSSGQGREQYF; cdr3_nt: TGTGCCAGCACCTCCTCAGGACAGGGTCGCGAGCAGTACTTC
clone_size: NA; v_call: TRBV18; d_call: NA; j_call: TRBJ1-3; cdr3_aa: CASSPGVQGNTIYF; cdr3_nt: TGTGCCAGCTCGCCCGGTGTACAGGGAAACACCATATATTTT